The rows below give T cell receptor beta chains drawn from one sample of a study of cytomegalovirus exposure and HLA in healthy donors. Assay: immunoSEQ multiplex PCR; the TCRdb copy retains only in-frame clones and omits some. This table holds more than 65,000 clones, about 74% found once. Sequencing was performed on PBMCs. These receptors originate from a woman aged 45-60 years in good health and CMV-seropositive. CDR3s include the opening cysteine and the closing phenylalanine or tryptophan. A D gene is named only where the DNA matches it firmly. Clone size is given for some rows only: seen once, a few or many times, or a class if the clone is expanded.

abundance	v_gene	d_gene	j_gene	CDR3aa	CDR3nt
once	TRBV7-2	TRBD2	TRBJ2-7	CASSLVAGGPYEQYF	TGTGCCAGCAGCTTAGTGGCGGGAGGGCCCTACGAGCAGTACTTC
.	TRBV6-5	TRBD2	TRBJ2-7	CASREFLAGFYEQYF	TGTGCCAGCAGGGAGTTTCTAGCGGGATTCTACGAGCAGTACTTC
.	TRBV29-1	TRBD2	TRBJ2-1	CSTGLGDEQFF	TGCAGCACGGGACTAGGGGATGAGCAGTTCTTC
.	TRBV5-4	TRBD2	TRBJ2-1	CASSPDRGLAGGTEQFF	TGTGCCAGCAGCCCGGACAGAGGACTAGCGGGAGGGACTGAGCAGTTCTTC
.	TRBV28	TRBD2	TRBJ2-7	CASRVSGNSYEQYF	TGTGCCAGCAGGGTGAGCGGGAATTCCTACGAGCAGTACTTC
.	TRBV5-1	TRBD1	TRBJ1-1	CASSLGQPTEAFF	TGCGCCAGCAGCCTGGGACAGCCCACTGAAGCTTTCTTT
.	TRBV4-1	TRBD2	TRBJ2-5	CASSQASGRPQETQYF	TGCGCCAGCAGCCAAGCTAGCGGGAGGCCCCAAGAGACCCAGTACTTC
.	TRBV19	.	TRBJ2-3	CASTLAASTDTQYF	TGTGCCAGTACCCTAGCAGCTAGCACAGATACGCAGTATTTT
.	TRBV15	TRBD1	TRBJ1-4	CATSRGRTGGTNEKLFF	TGTGCCACCAGCAGAGGCAGGACAGGTGGAACTAATGAAAAACTGTTTTTT
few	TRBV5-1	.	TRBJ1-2	CASSPSEGNYGYTF	TGCGCCAGCAGCCCATCAGAGGGTAACTATGGCTACACCTTC
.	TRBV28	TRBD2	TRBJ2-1	CASSLSSGRVDNEQFF	TGTGCCAGCAGTTTATCCAGCGGGAGGGTGGACAATGAGCAGTTCTTC
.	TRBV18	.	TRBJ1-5	CASSQRQLDQPQHF	TGTGCCAGCTCACAACGACAGCTGGATCAGCCCCAGCATTTT
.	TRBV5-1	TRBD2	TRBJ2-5	CASRGSGRETQYF	TGCGCCAGCAGGGGAAGCGGGAGAGAGACCCAGTACTTC
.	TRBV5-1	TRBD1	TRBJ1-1	CASSLTPGGLLEAFF	TGCGCCAGCAGCCTTACGCCAGGGGGCCTGTTGGAAGCTTTCTTT
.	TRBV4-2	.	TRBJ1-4	CASSQARQTDEKLFF	TGTGCCAGCAGCCAAGCGCGGCAGACTGATGAAAAACTGTTTTTT
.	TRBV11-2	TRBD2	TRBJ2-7	CASNSGSWYEQYF	TGTGCCAGCAACAGCGGGAGTTGGTACGAGCAGTACTTC
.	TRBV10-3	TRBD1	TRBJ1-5	CAISGQEDQPQHF	TGTGCCATCAGCGGACAGGAGGATCAGCCCCAGCATTTT
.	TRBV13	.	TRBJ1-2	CASSPIREGLQANYGYTF	TGTGCCAGCAGCCCGATTAGGGAGGGACTCCAGGCTAACTATGGCTACACCTTC
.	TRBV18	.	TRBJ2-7	CASSGAGTTYEQYF	TGTGCCAGCTCAGGAGCCGGGACAACTTACGAGCAGTACTTC
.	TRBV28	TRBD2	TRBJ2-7	CASSPILAAIYEQYF	TGTGCCAGCAGTCCTATTCTAGCGGCTATCTACGAGCAGTACTTC
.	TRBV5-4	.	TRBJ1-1	CASSLHPDMNTEAFF	TGTGCCAGCAGCTTACATCCGGACATGAACACTGAAGCTTTCTTT
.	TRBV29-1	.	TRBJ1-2	CSVEAGNYGYTF	TGCAGCGTTGAAGCAGGGAACTATGGCTACACCTTC
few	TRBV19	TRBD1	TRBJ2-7	CASSKGRGISYEQYF	TGTGCCAGTAGTAAGGGCAGGGGGATATCCTACGAGCAGTACTTC
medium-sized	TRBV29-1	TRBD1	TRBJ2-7	CSATKDRDVIEQYF	TGCAGCGCAACCAAGGACAGGGACGTCATCGAGCAGTACTTC
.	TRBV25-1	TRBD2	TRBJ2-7	CASSDPTSGRVDEQYF	TGTGCCAGCAGTGATCCCACTAGCGGGAGGGTCGACGAGCAGTACTTC
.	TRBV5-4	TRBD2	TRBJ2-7	CASSQLGGSRVEQYF	TGTGCCAGCAGCCAACTCGGGGGGAGCCGGGTCGAGCAGTACTTC
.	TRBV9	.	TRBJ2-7	CASSLDGSSVYEQYF	TGTGCCAGCAGCCTAGACGGGTCTAGCGTCTACGAGCAGTACTTC
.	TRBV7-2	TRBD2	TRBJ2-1	CASSFPSGRGGNEQFF	TGTGCCAGCAGCTTCCCTAGCGGGAGGGGCGGCAATGAGCAGTTCTTC
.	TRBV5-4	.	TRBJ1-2	CASSFGENYGYTF	TGTGCCAGCAGCTTCGGGGAGAACTATGGCTACACCTTC
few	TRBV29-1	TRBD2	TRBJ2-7	CSVGRREGYEQYF	TGCAGCGTCGGACGGCGGGAGGGATACGAGCAGTACTTC
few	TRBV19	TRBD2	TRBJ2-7	CASSQTSGLGQYF	TGTGCCAGTAGCCAGACTAGCGGACTGGGGCAGTACTTC